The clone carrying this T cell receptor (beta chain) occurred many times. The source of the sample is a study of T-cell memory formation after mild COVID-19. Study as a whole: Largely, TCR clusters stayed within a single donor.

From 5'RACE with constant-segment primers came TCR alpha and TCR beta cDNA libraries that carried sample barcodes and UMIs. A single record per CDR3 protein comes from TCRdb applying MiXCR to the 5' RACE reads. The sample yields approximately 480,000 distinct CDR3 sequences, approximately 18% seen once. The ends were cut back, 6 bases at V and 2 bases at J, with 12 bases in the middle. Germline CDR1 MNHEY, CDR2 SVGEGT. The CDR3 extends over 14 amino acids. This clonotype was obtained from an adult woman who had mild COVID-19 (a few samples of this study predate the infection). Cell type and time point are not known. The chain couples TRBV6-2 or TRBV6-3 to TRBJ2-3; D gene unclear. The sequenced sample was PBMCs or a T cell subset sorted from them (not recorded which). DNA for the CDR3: TGTGCCAGCAGCGACGGACGAGCCACAGATACGCAGTATTTT. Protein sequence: CASSDGRATDTQYF.